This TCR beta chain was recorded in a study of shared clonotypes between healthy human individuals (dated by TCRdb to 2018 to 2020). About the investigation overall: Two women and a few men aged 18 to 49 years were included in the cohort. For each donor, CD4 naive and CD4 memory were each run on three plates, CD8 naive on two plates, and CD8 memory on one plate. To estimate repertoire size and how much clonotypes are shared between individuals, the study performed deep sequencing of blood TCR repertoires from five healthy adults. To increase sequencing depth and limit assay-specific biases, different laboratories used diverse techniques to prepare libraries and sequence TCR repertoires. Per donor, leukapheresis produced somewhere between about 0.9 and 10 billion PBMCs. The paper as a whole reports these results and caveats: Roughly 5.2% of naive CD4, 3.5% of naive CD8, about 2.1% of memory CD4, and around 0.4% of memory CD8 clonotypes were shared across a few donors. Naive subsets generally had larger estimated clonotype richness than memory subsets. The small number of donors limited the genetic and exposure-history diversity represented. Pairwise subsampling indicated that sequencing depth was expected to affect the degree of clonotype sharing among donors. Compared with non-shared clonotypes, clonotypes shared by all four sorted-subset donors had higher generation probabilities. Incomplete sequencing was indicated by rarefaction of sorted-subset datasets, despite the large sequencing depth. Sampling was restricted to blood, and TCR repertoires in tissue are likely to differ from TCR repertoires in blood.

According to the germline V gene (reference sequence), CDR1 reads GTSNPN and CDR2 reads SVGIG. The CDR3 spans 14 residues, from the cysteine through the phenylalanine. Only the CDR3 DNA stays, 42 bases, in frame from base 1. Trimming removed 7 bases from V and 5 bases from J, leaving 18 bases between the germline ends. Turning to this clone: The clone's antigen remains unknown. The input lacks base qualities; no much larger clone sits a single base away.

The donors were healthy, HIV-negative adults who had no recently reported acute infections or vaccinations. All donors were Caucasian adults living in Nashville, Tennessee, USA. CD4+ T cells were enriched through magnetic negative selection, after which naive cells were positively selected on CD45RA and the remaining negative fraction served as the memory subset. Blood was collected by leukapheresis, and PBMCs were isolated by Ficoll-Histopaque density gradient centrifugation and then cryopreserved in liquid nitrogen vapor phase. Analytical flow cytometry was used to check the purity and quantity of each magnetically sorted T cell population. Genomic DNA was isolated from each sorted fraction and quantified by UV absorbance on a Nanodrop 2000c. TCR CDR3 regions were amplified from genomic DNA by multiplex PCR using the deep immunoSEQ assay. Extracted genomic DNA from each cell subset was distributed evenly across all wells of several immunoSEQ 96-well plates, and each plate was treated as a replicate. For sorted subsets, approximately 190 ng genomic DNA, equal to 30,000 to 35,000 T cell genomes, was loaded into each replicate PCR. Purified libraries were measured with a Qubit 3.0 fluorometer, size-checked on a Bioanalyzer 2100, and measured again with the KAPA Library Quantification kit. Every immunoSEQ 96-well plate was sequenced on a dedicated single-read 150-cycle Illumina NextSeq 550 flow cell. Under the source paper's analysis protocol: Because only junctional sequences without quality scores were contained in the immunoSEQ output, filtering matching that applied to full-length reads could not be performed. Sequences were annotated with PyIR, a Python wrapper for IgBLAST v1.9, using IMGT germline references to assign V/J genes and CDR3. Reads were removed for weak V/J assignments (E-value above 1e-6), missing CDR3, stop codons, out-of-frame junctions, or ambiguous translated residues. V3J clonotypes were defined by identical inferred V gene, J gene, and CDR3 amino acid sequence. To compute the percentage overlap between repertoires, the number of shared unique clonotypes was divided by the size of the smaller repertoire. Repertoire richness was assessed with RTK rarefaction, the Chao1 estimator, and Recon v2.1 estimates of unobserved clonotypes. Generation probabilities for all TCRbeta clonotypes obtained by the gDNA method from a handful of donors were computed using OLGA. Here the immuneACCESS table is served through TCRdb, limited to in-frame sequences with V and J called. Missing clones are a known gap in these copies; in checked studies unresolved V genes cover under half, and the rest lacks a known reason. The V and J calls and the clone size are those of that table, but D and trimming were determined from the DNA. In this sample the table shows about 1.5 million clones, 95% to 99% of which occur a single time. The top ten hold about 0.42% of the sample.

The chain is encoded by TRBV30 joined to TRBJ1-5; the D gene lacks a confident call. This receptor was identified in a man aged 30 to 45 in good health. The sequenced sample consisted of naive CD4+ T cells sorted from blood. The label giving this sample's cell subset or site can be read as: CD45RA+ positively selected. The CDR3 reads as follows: CAYSGLPGYQPQHF. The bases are TGTGCCTACTCGGGCCTTCCAGGATATCAGCCCCAGCATTTT.